The 32 T cell receptor beta chains listed next were all sequenced from one sample in a study of OX40 agonist ivuxolimab in advanced cancers. The method was immunoSEQ multiplex PCR; TCRdb's version includes in-frame clones alone and lacks a portion of them. The sample includes about 77,000 clones, around 90% seen only once; the top ten take 5.5% to 6.5%. The sequencing here drew on CD4+ or CD8+ T cells sorted from blood, taken in a trial of the OX40 agonist ivuxolimab. The receptor source for this set is an adult with an advanced solid tumor such as melanoma, head and neck, liver or kidney cancer.

In this sample, this clone turned up a few times. The rearrangement links TRBV5-1 to TRBJ2-3, with D unresolved. This CDR3 has 14 amino acids. Between the trimmed V and J ends, which lost 2 bases and 5 bases, there was a span of 12 bases. CDR1 is SGHRS, CDR2 YFSETQ, per germline. For the CDR3, the DNA is TGCGCCAGCAGCTTATGGGCCGAGCTAGATACGCAGTATTTT. It specifies CASSLWAELDTQYF.

The J gene is TRBJ2-1, the V gene TRBV7-3, with 9 nucleotides matching TRBD2. CDR1 is SGHTA and CDR2 is FQGTGA in the germline V gene. The CDR3 loop spans 14 amino acids. The junction had 6 bases not matched to a gene; V was cut back by 5 bases and J by 7 bases. As DNA, the CDR3 is TGTGCCAGCAGCCCGGGACTAGCCGTGAATGAGCAGTTCTTC. Its protein is CASSPGLAVNEQFF.

The rearrangement joins TRBV9 to TRBJ2-5; 12 bases match TRBD2. After removal of 3 bases from V and 2 bases from J, the junction contained 5 bases not matched to a gene. This CDR3 is built from 16 residues. Germline CDR1 SGDLS, CDR2 YYNGEE. This CDR3 reads CASSGTSGGTQETQYF. CDR3 in DNA: TGTGCCAGCAGCGGTACTAGCGGGGGGACTCAAGAGACCCAGTACTTC. The whole variable domain, remainder taken from reference TRBV9 and TRBJ2-5, is DSGVTQTPKHLITATGQRVTLRCSPRSGDLSVYWYQQSLDQGLQFLIQYYNGEERAKGNILERFSAQQFPDLHSELNLSSLELGDSALYFCASSGTSGGTQETQYFGPGTRLLVL.

The V and J genes are TRBV30 and TRBJ2-7; D is uncertain. V was trimmed by 1 base and J by 3 bases, leaving 10 bases between them. Germline assignment: CDR1 GTSNPN and CDR2 SVGIG (reference sequence). There are 13 residues in the CDR3. CDR3 sequence reads: CAWSARPDYEQYF. DNA for the CDR3: TGTGCCTGGAGTGCACGGCCGGACTACGAGCAGTACTTC.

This clone has just one count. The V and J genes are TRBV7-9 and TRBJ2-1; D tentatively reads TRBD1 or TRBD2 (5 bases each). This CDR3 has 13 residues. The germline V gene has CDR1 SEHNR and CDR2 FQNEAQ (reference sequence). The germline V and J ends were trimmed by 5 bases and 6 bases, with 11 bases remaining between them. The CDR3 spells CASSPPGSNEQFF. The CDR3 DNA sequence: TGTGCCAGCAGCCCTCCAGGGAGCAATGAGCAGTTCTTC.

The genes are TRBV2 and TRBJ1-5, with no clear D. The CDR3 contains 15 residues. V shed 3 bases and J shed 0 bases, with 9 bases lying between them. Germline V lookup: CDR1 SNHLY, CDR2 FYNNEI. In nucleotides, the CDR3 is TGTGCCAGCAGTGAGTGGGCAAATAGCAATCAGCCCCAGCATTTT. Its translation is CASSEWANSNQPQHF.

V usage is TRBV15 and J usage is TRBJ1-5, with D possibly matching TRBD1 (6 bases). Germline lookup yields CDR1 LNHNV and CDR2 YYDKDF (reference sequence). V lost 4 bases, J lost 2 bases, and 12 bases lay in between. This CDR3 contains 15 residues. The CDR3 is CATSTHPGGNQPQHF. In DNA form, the CDR3 reads TGTGCCACCAGCACCCACCCAGGGGGCAATCAGCCCCAGCATTTT.

This chain joins TRBV28 and TRBJ1-1; no definite D call. This CDR3 is built from 16 residues. V dropped 2 bases and J dropped 5 bases, with 18 bases sitting between them. Germline V gene sequence: CDR1 MDHEN, CDR2 SYDVKM. This chain's CDR3 is CASSLGLTVRATEAFF. The CDR3 bases are TGTGCCAGCAGTTTAGGGTTAACTGTCCGGGCAACTGAAGCTTTCTTT.

This sequence joins TRBV9 and TRBJ2-6; D not resolved. Trimming pared 6 bases from V and 3 bases from J, leaving 4 bases between. Germline V CDR1 and CDR2: SGDLS, YYNGEE. This CDR3 has 12 residues. As DNA, the CDR3 is TGTGCCAGCACCAGTGGGGCCAACGTCCTGACTTTC. Residues: CASTSGANVLTF.

CDR3 nucleotide sequence: TGTGCCAGCAGTTACTCCCCGGCAGGGAGGCAGCCCCAGCATTTT. It codes for CASSYSPAGRQPQHF. The chain couples TRBV28 to TRBJ1-5; maybe TRBD1 (5 bases). With 4 bases removed from V and 7 bases from J, the gap between germline ends came to 17 bases. The CDR3 is made up of 15 amino acids. Germline values: CDR1 MDHEN, CDR2 SYDVKM. Full variable domain (outside the CDR3, taken from reference TRBV28 and TRBJ1-5): DVKVTQSSRYLVKRTGEKVFLECVQDMDHENMFWYRQDPGLGLRLIYFSYDVKMKEKGDIPEGYSVSREKKERFSLILESASTNQTSMYLCASSYSPAGRQPQHFGDGTRLSIL.

V is TRBV2 and J is TRBJ2-2; 8 bases align to TRBD2. This CDR3 contains 16 residues. Germline lookup yields CDR1 SNHLY and CDR2 FYNNEI. Germline trimming cut 9 bases from V and 4 bases from J; bases unmatched to any gene: 13. CDR3 in DNA: TGTGCCAGTTTACCGGGACTAGACGTTTTCACCGGGGAGCTGTTTTTT. It is translated as CASLPGLDVFTGELFF. The full variable domain, with the rest looked up from reference TRBV2 and TRBJ2-2, is EPEVTQTPSHQVTQMGQEVILRCVPISNHLYFYWYRQILGQKVEFLVSFYNNEISEKSEIFDDQFSVERPDGSNFTLKIRSTKLEDSAMYFCASLPGLDVFTGELFFGEGSRLTVL.

This clone was seen just once. This chain connects TRBV27 to TRBJ1-1; 7 bases line up with TRBD1. Trimming took 5 bases from V and 1 from J; bases not matched to a gene: 4. The CDR3 contains 14 residues. The germline CDR1 and CDR2 sequences are MNHEY and SMNVEV (reference sequence). In nucleotides, the CDR3 is TGTGCCAGCAGTAAGGACAGGAAGAACACTGAAGCTTTCTTT. Residues: CASSKDRKNTEAFF.

The chain combines TRBV6-6 with TRBJ1-2; perhaps TRBD1 as D (6 bases). The ends were cut back, 0 bases at V and 5 bases at J, with 10 bases in the middle. The CDR3 is 14 amino acids. Germline assignment: CDR1 MNHNY and CDR2 SVGAGI (reference sequence). The CDR3 is CASSYSTTGYGYTF. The CDR3 coding sequence is TGTGCCAGCAGTTACTCGACTACAGGGTATGGCTACACCTTC.

This clone came up once. J is TRBJ2-2 and V is TRBV7-2, with TRBD1 matching over 10 bases. Germline-derived CDR1 and CDR2 are SGHTA and FQGNSA. Germline trimming cut 6 bases from V and 4 bases from J; bases unmatched to any gene: 8. This CDR3 is 16 amino acids long. Here the CDR3 DNA reads TGTGCCAGCAGATCGTGGACAGGGGGAACCACCGGGGAGCTGTTTTTT. It is translated as CASRSWTGGTTGELFF.

The chain links TRBV19 to TRBJ2-5; D is ambiguous. CDR3 size: 15 residues. Germline V lookup: CDR1 LNHDA, CDR2 SQIVND (reference sequence). V was pared by 1 base and J by 5 bases, with 14 bases between. CDR3 residues: CASSIANSPPETQYF. The DNA for the CDR3 is TGTGCCAGTAGTATAGCGAACTCCCCCCCGGAGACCCAGTACTTC.

The chain joins TRBV9 to TRBJ2-3, with 12 positions matching TRBD2. J lost 4 bases, V lost 0 bases, and 3 bases had no gene match. The CDR3 has 16 residues. Germline V lookup: CDR1 SGDLS, CDR2 YYNGEE. Here the CDR3 reads CASSVGLAGASDTQYF. For the CDR3, the DNA is TGTGCCAGCAGCGTAGGACTAGCGGGGGCATCAGATACGCAGTATTTT. Filled out from reference TRBV9 and TRBJ2-3, the complete variable domain reads DSGVTQTPKHLITATGQRVTLRCSPRSGDLSVYWYQQSLDQGLQFLIQYYNGEERAKGNILERFSAQQFPDLHSELNLSSLELGDSALYFCASSVGLAGASDTQYFGPGTRLTVL.

V gene TRBV5-1 combines with J gene TRBJ2-3, with D maybe TRBD2 (6 bases). The V end was cut by 6 bases, the J end by 0 bases, with 14 bases between. The CDR3 covers 15 residues. Germline V gene data show CDR1 as SGHRS and CDR2 as YFSETQ. The CDR3 region has the DNA TGCGCCAGCACCCCGGGAGATCTTAGCACAGATACGCAGTATTTT. Translating gives CASTPGDLSTDTQYF.

This chain connects TRBV5-1 to TRBJ2-7, with 10 bases identical to TRBD2. Germline trimming cut 0 bases from V and 0 bases from J; bases unmatched to any gene: 0. The CDR3 is 15 residues long. The V gene's germline CDR1 is SGHRS and CDR2 YFSETQ. The CDR3, as DNA: TGCGCCAGCAGCTTGGGGACTAGCGGCTCCTACGAGCAGTACTTC. It yields the protein CASSLGTSGSYEQYF.

The chain is built from TRBV10-2 and TRBJ2-6; TRBD1 or TRBD2 may be the D gene (5 bases each). This CDR3 region has 17 residues. From germline, CDR1 is WSHSY and CDR2 SAAADI. The V gene lost 0 bases and the J gene lost 1 base, with 10 bases spanning the gap. For the CDR3, the DNA is TGCGCCAGCAGTGAGTCGAGAGGGGTTTCTGGGGCCAACGTCCTGACTTTC. Encoded protein: CASSESRGVSGANVLTF.

This rearrangement joins TRBV19 to TRBJ2-3, with 11 bases identical to TRBD1. The germline V gene has CDR1 LNHDA and CDR2 SQIVND (reference sequence). Losses at the gene ends were 1 base for V and 3 bases for J; bases not matched to a gene: 3. CDR3 size: 16 residues. In DNA form, the CDR3 reads TGTGCCAGTAGTATAGGAGGACAGGGGGCAACAGATACGCAGTATTTT. This gives the protein CASSIGGQGATDTQYF.

The chain employs TRBV5-1 and TRBJ1-1, with a tentative D call TRBD1 (5 bases). Germline CDR1 is SGHRS and CDR2 is YFSETQ. CDR3 length: 15 amino acids. V lost 0 bases and J 1 base, leaving 10 bases between the germline ends. CDR3 bases: TGCGCCAGCAGCTTGGTTGGAGGGACGAACACTGAAGCTTTCTTT. Amino acids: CASSLVGGTNTEAFF.

The chain uses TRBV6-5 and TRBJ2-2; D could derive from TRBD1 or TRBD2 (5 bases each). Trimming removed 0 bases at V and 5 bases at J, with 10 bases between. CDR1 and CDR2 from the germline V gene are MNHEY and SVGAGI. The CDR3 has 15 residues. The CDR3 spells CASSYSGTGTGELFF. CDR3 DNA sequence: TGTGCCAGCAGTTACTCTGGGACGGGGACCGGGGAGCTGTTTTTT.

The chain couples TRBV5-1 to TRBJ1-1; possible D gene TRBD1, 5 bases. The CDR3 loop spans 13 amino acids. In germline, CDR1 is SGHRS, CDR2 YFSETQ. V was cut by 6 bases and J by 1 base, with 10 bases left in between. The CDR3 loop reads CASTPGQNTEAFF. In DNA, the CDR3 is TGCGCCAGCACCCCCGGACAGAACACTGAAGCTTTCTTT.

The chain carries TRBV10-2 and TRBJ1-3, with D hard to call. The V end was cut by 5 bases, the J end by 1 base, with 12 bases between. Germline V CDR1 and CDR2: WSHSY, SAAADI. CDR3 length: 15 residues. CDR3 bases: TGCGCCAGCAGTTTGGACGGCCTATCTGGAAACACCATATATTTT. Protein sequence: CASSLDGLSGNTIYF.

In this sample, this clone turned up once. This chain uses TRBV19 with TRBJ2-1; the match to TRBD1 covers 11 bases. The CDR3 sequence is 17 residues long. Germline CDR1 LNHDA, CDR2 SQIVND (reference sequence). J gave up 6 bases and V 0 bases, and 7 bases lay outside the gene matches. The CDR3 coding sequence is TGTGCCAGTAGTATAGATCGGGACAGGGGGACTAGCAATGAGCAGTTCTTC. It yields the protein CASSIDRDRGTSNEQFF.

About this clone itself: The same CDR3 can be traced to other DNA sequences in this sample. The V and J genes are TRBV9 and TRBJ2-2, with D hard to call. This CDR3 region has 14 residues. V shed 0 bases and J shed 2 bases, with 5 bases lying between them. Germline CDR1 and CDR2: SGDLS and YYNGEE. CDR3 residues: CASSVDSNTGELFF. CDR3 nucleotide sequence: TGTGCCAGCAGCGTAGACAGCAACACCGGGGAGCTGTTTTTT. Full variable domain (rest looked up from reference TRBV9 and TRBJ2-2): DSGVTQTPKHLITATGQRVTLRCSPRSGDLSVYWYQQSLDQGLQFLIQYYNGEERAKGNILERFSAQQFPDLHSELNLSSLELGDSALYFCASSVDSNTGELFFGEGSRLTVL.

The CDR3: CASSVIRASNTIYF. In DNA, the CDR3 is TGTGCCAGCAGCGTAATCAGGGCCTCGAACACCATATATTTT. This chain connects TRBV9 to TRBJ1-3; possibly TRBD1 for D (5 bases). Germline-derived CDR1 and CDR2 are SGDLS and YYNGEE. Deletions cut 1 base from V and 7 bases from J, with 12 bases between. The CDR3 totals 14 residues.

The gene calls are TRBV29-1 and TRBJ2-7; 10 nucleotides align to TRBD1. J was trimmed by 4 bases and V by 7 bases; bases with no gene match: 7. Germline CDR1 is SQVTM and CDR2 is ANQGSEA. The CDR3 is 13 amino acids. The CDR3 DNA reads TGCAGCGCCTCCGGGACAGGGGTATACGAGCAGTACTTC. Its translation: CSASGTGVYEQYF.

The V call is TRBV5-1, the J call TRBJ2-1, with D hard to call. The CDR3 runs 16 residues. Germline V lookup: CDR1 SGHRS, CDR2 YFSETQ. Trimming took off 0 bases at V and 9 bases at J, with 19 bases between the two ends. The CDR3 region has the DNA TGCGCCAGCAGCTTGGCCGTGTCTCGGATTCATGGTGAGCAGTTCTTC. Protein: CASSLAVSRIHGEQFF.

The V gene is TRBV7-2, the J gene TRBJ2-7, with 11 bases that match TRBD1. CDR3 length: 13 residues. The V gene end was trimmed by 4 bases and the J gene end by 6 bases; junction bases not matched to a gene: 2. CDR1 is SGHTA, CDR2 FQGNSA, per germline. The CDR3 reads CASSYGTGGEQYF. The CDR3 DNA reads TGTGCCAGCAGCTACGGGACAGGGGGCGAGCAGTACTTC. The entire variable domain, with the rest obtained from reference TRBV7-2 and TRBJ2-7, is as follows: GAGVSQSPSNKVTEKGKDVELRCDPISGHTALYWYRQSLGQGLEFLIYFQGNSAPDKSGLPSDRFSAERTGGSVSTLTIQRTQQEDSAVYLCASSYGTGGEQYFGPGTRLTVT.

This sequence joins TRBV12-5 and TRBJ1-1, with TRBD1 as a possible D gene (6 bases). The CDR3 runs to 11 residues. The germline V gene has CDR1 LGHNT and CDR2 FRNRAP. Trimming stripped 5 bases from V and 8 bases from J, with 9 bases between. The CDR3 coding sequence is TGTGCTAGTGGTGTAACAGGGGAAGCTTTCTTT. It encodes CASGVTGEAFF.

The rearrangement links TRBV28 to TRBJ2-7; 8 bases are a match to TRBD2. Germline loops: CDR1 MDHEN, CDR2 SYDVKM. The CDR3 is 14 residues long. After removal of 3 bases from V and 4 bases from J, the junction contained 5 bases not matched to a gene. For the CDR3, the DNA is TGTGCCAGCAGTTTCTCGGGGGGGGTATACGAGCAGTACTTC. This gives the protein CASSFSGGVYEQYF.